This T cell receptor (beta chain) was sequenced for a study of shared clonotypes between healthy human individuals (dated by TCRdb to the early 2020s). A note on the overall study: A few men and a couple of women, aged 18 to 49 years, made up the cohort. To increase sequencing depth and limit assay-specific biases, different laboratories used diverse techniques to prepare libraries and sequence TCR repertoires. The study deeply sequenced blood TCR repertoires of 5 or 6 healthy adults to estimate repertoire size and the extent of clonotype sharing between individuals. For each donor, CD4 naive and CD4 memory were each given three plates, CD8 naive was given two plates, and CD8 memory was given one plate. Per donor, leukapheresis produced somewhere between about 0.85 and 8.9 billion PBMCs. The paper's findings and limits, for the study overall: Incomplete sequencing was indicated by rarefaction of sorted-subset datasets, despite the large sequencing depth. Compared with non-shared clonotypes, the clonotypes found in all four sorted-subset donors had higher generation probabilities. Only blood was sampled, and tissue TCR repertoires likely differ from those in blood. Because the study included only a small number of donors, the genetic and exposure-history diversity represented was limited. Pairwise subsampling led to the expectation that sequencing depth would affect the degree of clonotype sharing among donors. Sharing across several donors was observed for about 5% of naive CD4, over 3% of naive CD8, 2% to 2.5% of memory CD4, and about 0.39% of memory CD8 clonotypes. Larger estimated clonotype richness was generally found for naive subsets than for memory subsets.

The donors were healthy, HIV-negative adults who had no recently reported acute infections or vaccinations. Every donor was a Caucasian adult residing in Nashville, Tennessee, USA. CD4+ T cells were enriched by magnetic negative selection; naive cells were then positively selected on CD45RA, and the negative fraction formed the memory subset. After blood collection by leukapheresis, PBMCs were isolated using Ficoll-Histopaque density gradient centrifugation and then cryopreserved in the vapor phase of liquid nitrogen. Analytical flow cytometry was used to check the purity and quantity of every magnetically sorted T cell population. Genomic DNA was isolated from each sorted fraction and quantified by UV absorbance on a Nanodrop 2000c. For this clone: Its specific antigen is unknown. There are no base qualities to consult, and no much larger clone falls within one base.

Using the deep immunoSEQ assay, TCR CDR3 regions were amplified from genomic DNA by multiplex PCR. For each cell subset, the extracted genomic DNA was distributed evenly across all wells of several immunoSEQ 96-well plates, and each plate served as one replicate. Each replicate PCR for sorted subsets received about 200 ng genomic DNA, equal to tens of thousands of T cell genomes. Purified libraries were quantified with a Qubit 3.0 fluorometer, sized on a Bioanalyzer 2100, and re-quantified with the KAPA Library Quantification kit. Every immunoSEQ 96-well plate was sequenced on a dedicated single-read 150-cycle Illumina NextSeq 550 flow cell. Per the original workflow: Because the immunoSEQ output held only junctional sequences and lacked quality scores, the filtering could not match the filtering applied to full-length reads. Sequences were annotated with PyIR, a Python wrapper for IgBLAST v1.9, and V/J genes and CDR3 were assigned using IMGT germline references. Reads with weak V/J assignments (E-value above 1e-6), missing CDR3, stop codons, out-of-frame junctions, or ambiguous translated residues were removed. V3J clonotypes were defined by identical inferred V gene, J gene, and CDR3 amino acid sequence. To compute the percentage overlap between repertoires, the number of shared unique clonotypes was divided by the size of the smaller repertoire. RTK rarefaction, the Chao1 estimator, and Recon v2.1 estimates of unobserved clonotypes were used to assess repertoire richness. Generation probabilities were computed with OLGA for all TCRbeta clonotypes obtained by the gDNA method from several donors. TCRdb limited this immuneACCESS table to in-frame rearrangements with V and J called. A share of clones is missing; checked studies link under half to unresolved V genes, and the rest is unexplained. V and J calls and clone size come straight from that table; D and trimming were deduced from the DNA. Here the sample has 2 million to 2.5 million clones; more than 90% occur a single time. The ten largest clonotypes hold more than 0.1% of the sample.

V loses 4 bases, J loses 0 bases, and the germline ends lie 11 bases apart. Taken from the germline V gene (reference sequence), the CDR1 and CDR2 loops are SGHKS and YYEKEE. The CDR3 has 15 amino acids, counting the end cysteine and phenylalanine. The entry retains the CDR3 DNA only, 45 bases that are in frame from base 1. Recombination linked TRBV5-5 to TRBJ2-4; TRBD2 is a weak D gene call, 6 bases matching. Sequencing was carried out using naive CD4+ T cells sorted from blood. According to the study, the label for this sample's cell subset or site signals: CD45RA+ positively selected. The clonotype was recovered from a man aged 18 to 29 in good health. For the CDR3, the sequence is CASSQGTLAKNIQYF. The nucleotides are TGTGCCAGCAGCCAAGGGACTCTAGCCAAAAACATTCAGTACTTC.